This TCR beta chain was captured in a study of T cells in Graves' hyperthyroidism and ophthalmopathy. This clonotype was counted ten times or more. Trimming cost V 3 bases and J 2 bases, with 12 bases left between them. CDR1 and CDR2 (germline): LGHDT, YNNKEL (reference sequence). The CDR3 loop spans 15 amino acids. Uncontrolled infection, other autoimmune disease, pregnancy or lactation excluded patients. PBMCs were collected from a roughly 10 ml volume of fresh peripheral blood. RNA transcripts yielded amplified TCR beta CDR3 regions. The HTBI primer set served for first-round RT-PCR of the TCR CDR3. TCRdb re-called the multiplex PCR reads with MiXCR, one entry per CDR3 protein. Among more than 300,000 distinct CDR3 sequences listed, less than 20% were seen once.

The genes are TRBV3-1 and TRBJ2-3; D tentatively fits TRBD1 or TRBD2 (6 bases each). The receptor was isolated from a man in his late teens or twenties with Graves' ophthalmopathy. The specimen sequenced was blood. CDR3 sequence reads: CASSQEGGPTDTQYF. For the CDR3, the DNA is TGTGCCAGCAGCCAGGAGGGGGGACCCACAGATACGCAGTATTTT.